Below, one T cell receptor beta chain is given with its context. What it recognizes is unknown. Patients with autoimmune history or systemic immunosuppression were excluded. The record originates from a study of OX40 agonist ivuxolimab in advanced cancers. The assay was immunoSEQ multiplex PCR, and TCRdb's table has in-frame clones only and misses some. The sample holds 60,000 to 65,000 clones, approximately 81% seen once. V gave up 2 bases and J gave up 3 bases, with 14 bases separating them. CDR3 length: 15 amino acids. CDR1 is PRHDT, CDR2 FYEKMQ, per germline (reference sequence). Study-level results: A proportion of nonresponders additionally exhibited low normalized T-cell clonal expansion. Partly responding patients at 0.1-3.0 mg/kg showed some of the smallest clonal expansion. It was not determined which antigens were specifically recognized by the peripheral T cells that had undergone clonal expansion.

The rearrangement joins TRBV13 to TRBJ2-7; D uncertain. Specimen: CD4+ or CD8+ T cells sorted from blood, collected in a trial of the OX40 agonist ivuxolimab. The sequence derives from an adult with an advanced solid tumor such as melanoma, head and neck, liver or kidney cancer. The CDR3 bases are TGTGCCAGCAGCTTAATTCTAGGGCCGCGCTACGAGCAGTACTTC. Translation gives CASSLILGPRYEQYF.